The 14 T cell receptor beta chains presented below share a single source sample, sequenced in a study of T cell repertoires in ileal Crohn's disease. The repertoire was sequenced with immunoSEQ multiplex PCR; TCRdb's copy has only in-frame clones and lacks some. The sample carries around 7,800 clones, roughly 72% recorded once. Described time point: neoterminal ileum biopsy at postoperative endoscopy, about 6 months after surgery. The sample taken for sequencing was ileal tissue. All receptors derive from an adult with Crohn's disease.

This clone was picked up one time. The chain carries TRBV19 and TRBJ1-1; D unclear. This CDR3 region has 14 residues. Germline values: CDR1 LNHDA, CDR2 SQIVND (reference sequence). Trimming stripped 6 bases from V and 0 bases from J, with 11 bases between. CDR3 coding DNA: TGTGCCAGTAGCGACTCGGCGATGAACACTGAAGCTTTCTTT. Protein: CASSDSAMNTEAFF. The full variable domain, its missing parts supplied by reference TRBV19 and TRBJ1-1, is DGGITQSPKYLFRKEGQNVTLSCEQNLNHDAMYWYRQDPGQGLRLIYYSQIVNDFQKGDIAEGYSVSREKKESFPLTVTSAQKNPTAFYLCASSDSAMNTEAFFGQGTRLTVV.

The chain is built from TRBV30 and TRBJ1-4, with TRBD1 matching 11 bases. Germline CDR1 reads GTSNPN; CDR2 reads SVGIG (reference sequence). The CDR3 is 16 residues long. Losses at the gene ends were 5 bases for V and 3 bases for J; bases not matched to a gene: 8. Here the CDR3 reads CAWGQGAREANEKLFF. The CDR3 nucleotides are TGTGCCTGGGGACAGGGGGCAAGAGAGGCTAATGAAAAACTGTTTTTT.

The chain links TRBV6-5 to TRBJ2-2; the match to TRBD2 covers 10 bases. V lost 6 bases and J lost 7; bases outside the gene matches: 5. There are 14 residues in the CDR3. Germline values: CDR1 MNHEY, CDR2 SVGAGI. CDR3 sequence reads: CASRIGLAVGELFF. CDR3 sequence (DNA): TGTGCCAGCAGAATCGGACTAGCGGTCGGGGAGCTGTTTTTT.

This clone was recorded once. The gene calls are TRBV7-9 and TRBJ2-2; 10 bases are shared with TRBD1. The length of the CDR3 is 14 residues. Germline trimming cut 11 bases from V and 7 bases from J; bases unmatched to any gene: 10. Looked up from germline, CDR1 is SEHNR and CDR2 is FQNEAQ (reference sequence). The CDR3: CAGSGTGVDGELFF. The CDR3 DNA sequence: TGTGCCGGATCCGGGACAGGGGTTGACGGGGAGCTGTTTTTT.

The chain employs TRBV5-1 and TRBJ2-7; no clear D. The CDR3 has 14 amino acids. CDR1 is SGHRS and CDR2 is YFSETQ in the germline V gene. Trimming stripped 5 bases from V and 0 bases from J, with 12 bases between. The CDR3, as DNA: TGCGCCAGCAGGCCACAGCCGAGCTCCTACGAGCAGTACTTC. It codes for CASRPQPSSYEQYF. Complete variable domain (other parts from reference TRBV5-1 and TRBJ2-7): KAGVTQTPRYLIKTRGQQVTLSCSPISGHRSVSWYQQTPGQGLQFLFEYFSETQRNKGNFPGRFSGRQFSNSRSEMNVSTLELGDSALYLCASRPQPSSYEQYFGPGTRLTVT.

This clone is judged large (0.1 to 1%). This chain joins TRBV5-1 and TRBJ1-4, with a tentative D call TRBD1 (5 bases). Per germline, CDR1 SGHRS and CDR2 YFSETQ. The CDR3 consists of 14 residues. Trimming pared 0 bases from V and 4 bases from J, leaving 7 bases between. The CDR3 DNA follows: TGCGCCAGCAGCTTGGGGGGCTTTAATGAAAAACTGTTTTTT. It translates to CASSLGGFNEKLFF.

The V and J genes are TRBV5-1 and TRBJ2-3; 7 bases are a match to TRBD1. In germline, CDR1 is SGHRS, CDR2 YFSETQ. This CDR3 region has 16 residues. V gave up 1 base and J gave up 3 bases; unmatched junction bases: 8. CDR3 nucleotide sequence: TGCGCCAGCAGCTTGAGGACTCAGGGGGTGACAGATACGCAGTATTTT. Translation: CASSLRTQGVTDTQYF. The whole variable domain, filled in from reference TRBV5-1 and TRBJ2-3, reads KAGVTQTPRYLIKTRGQQVTLSCSPISGHRSVSWYQQTPGQGLQFLFEYFSETQRNKGNFPGRFSGRQFSNSRSEMNVSTLELGDSALYLCASSLRTQGVTDTQYFGPGTRLTVL.

This clone appeared a few times. This chain joins TRBV2 and TRBJ2-1; 9 positions match TRBD2. Germline values: CDR1 SNHLY, CDR2 FYNNEI. V gave up 4 bases and J gave up 0 bases; unmatched junction bases: 10. The CDR3 extends over 18 amino acids. For the CDR3, the DNA is TGTGCCAGCAGTGGGCGGGGGGGAAAGACATTCTCCTACAATGAGCAGTTCTTC. This codes for CASSGRGGKTFSYNEQFF.

The V and J genes are TRBV29-1 and TRBJ2-5, with D possibly being TRBD2 (6 bases). From germline, CDR1 is SQVTM and CDR2 ANQGSEA. V was trimmed by 5 bases and J by 4 bases, leaving 17 bases between them. The CDR3 loop spans 14 amino acids. CDR3 in DNA: TGCAGCGTTTCCGGGGGAGAATCGGCAGAGACCCAGTACTTC. As protein: CSVSGGESAETQYF.

This clone was recorded a few times. J is TRBJ2-5 and V is TRBV7-7; no firm D call. CDR1 and CDR2 from the germline V gene are SSHAT and FNYEAQ (reference sequence). The ends were cut back, 5 bases at V and 2 bases at J, with 12 bases in the middle. The CDR3 contains 14 residues. Here the CDR3 DNA reads TGTGCCAGCAGCCCCCGGGTCTCTCAAGAGACCCAGTACTTC. It yields the protein CASSPRVSQETQYF.

The chain recombines TRBV5-6 with TRBJ2-7; tentative D call: TRBD1 (5 bases). V lost 0 bases, J lost 3 bases, and 10 bases lay in between. CDR1 SGHDT and CDR2 YYEEEE come from the germline V gene. The length of the CDR3 is 14 residues. CDR3 nucleotides: TGTGCCAGCAGCTTGGGGACACCGTTCTACGAGCAGTACTTC. It yields the protein CASSLGTPFYEQYF.

This clone was found once. The genes are TRBV23-1 and TRBJ1-1, with 7 bases identical to TRBD1. TRBV23-1 is assigned to the ORF class and has an uncertain function. V shed 2 bases, J shed 0 bases, and the junction held 6 bases outside the gene matches. The CDR3 covers 16 residues. DNA of the CDR3: TGCGCCAGCAGTCAACCCGACAGGGAGATGAACACTGAAGCTTTCTTT. Translated: CASSQPDREMNTEAFF.

This clone came up a few times. The rearrangement links TRBV4-2 to TRBJ2-6; D ambiguous. The CDR3 is 14 amino acids. V gave up 8 bases and J gave up 0 bases, with 8 bases separating them. From germline, CDR1 is LGHNA and CDR2 YNFKEQ. The CDR3 nucleotides read TGTGCCAGCGGTACTGGCTCTGGGGCCAACGTCCTGACTTTC. This translates into CASGTGSGANVLTF.

The chain's CDR3 is CASSSLTYQPQHF. The CDR3 DNA follows: TGTGCCAGTAGTTCCTTAACATATCAGCCCCAGCATTTT. This sequence joins TRBV19 and TRBJ1-5; D call uncertain. The CDR3 is made up of 13 amino acids. The germline V and J ends were trimmed by 5 bases and 5 bases, with 10 bases remaining between them. Germline CDR1 reads LNHDA; CDR2 reads SQIVND (reference sequence).